This TCR beta chain was sequenced during a study of monozygotic twins with inflammatory bowel disease. Findings of the study overall: The co-twins with IBD showed lower TCRbeta diversity (inverse Simpson) than their healthy siblings.

Input per TCR library consisted of around 3,700 ng of total RNA. In eight separate reactions per sample, cDNA was generated. Template switching incorporated UMIs with a 6-nucleotide sample barcode. Reprocessing the 5' RACE reads, TCRdb reports a single entry for every CDR3 protein and omits DNA. The sample table sets out about 450,000 distinct CDR3 sequences. The CDR3 extends over 14 amino acids. Germline V lookup: CDR1 KGHSH, CDR2 LQKENI. Turning to this clonotype: The target antigen is unknown.

The material sequenced was blood. The chain combines TRBV18 with TRBJ1-3; TCRdb's D gene call, TRBD1, goes unchecked for lack of DNA. This receptor was obtained from a human donor with ulcerative colitis or Crohn's disease, or a healthy co-twin of an affected twin (not recorded which). The CDR3 is CASSPDRTGNTIYF.